This T cell receptor beta chain was sequenced for a study of shared clonotypes between healthy human individuals. This clone has a single count. The CDR3 consists of 16 residues. Germline loops: CDR1 SGHRS, CDR2 YFSETQ. Trimming took off 1 base at V and 6 bases at J, with 19 bases between the two ends. TCRdb keeps only in-frame clones here, not all; method: immunoSEQ multiplex PCR. Altogether 800,000 to 1,200,000 clones are present, 70% to 80% being singletons, with the ten largest covering more than 0.5%. This sequence was found in a young man in good health. Some clones in this sample may be carry-over from other donors' samples. Sequencing was performed on memory CD4+ T cells from PBMCs. As for subset: CD45RA-negative fraction. The chain couples TRBV5-1 to TRBJ1-2; perhaps TRBD1 as D (6 bases). As DNA, the CDR3 is TGCGCCAGCAGCTTGCTTGTAGGGGGGATGGCCCATGGCTACACCTTC. Translation gives CASSLLVGGMAHGYTF.